The present T cell receptor (beta chain) was sequenced within a study of blood T cell repertoires in COVID-19. Libraries were prepared by immunoSEQ multiplex PCR; TCRdb keeps only in-frame clonotypes and omits some of them. The repertoire includes approximately 300,000 clones, 70% to 85% of them detected once, and about 1% sits in the top ten. Trimming took 1 base from V and 1 from J; bases not matched to a gene: 7. The CDR3 extends over 18 amino acids. CDR1 is MGHRA, CDR2 YSYEKL, per germline. Sequencing used peripheral blood. This TCR came from a human donor with COVID-19, enrolled during active disease. The donor label of this sample is uncertain. The gene calls are TRBV4-1 and TRBJ1-3; 10 nucleotides line up with TRBD1. CDR3 loop: CASSQAERQGASGNTIYF. The CDR3 coding sequence is TGCGCCAGCAGCCAAGCCGAACGACAGGGGGCGTCTGGAAACACCATATATTTT.